Below are 9 T cell receptor beta chains sequenced from a single sample in a study of cytomegalovirus exposure and HLA in healthy donors (TCRdb year 2017). Libraries were prepared through the immunoSEQ multiplex PCR assay. For the multiplex PCR, a mixture combining 60 forward primers for TCR Vbeta segments and 13 reverse primers for TCR Jbeta segments was used. In TCRdb, the immuneACCESS table is reduced to in-frame sequences with V and J assigned. These tables do not hold every clone; where another copy was compared, an unresolved V gene accounts for under half, and the others remain unexplained. The sample includes 200,000 to 300,000 clones, with about 85% observed a single time. The ten largest clones capture 0.2% to 0.3% of the sample. Sample: PBMCs. These receptors all stem from a girl aged 2 to 9 in good health and CMV-seronegative.

In its sample, this clone was seen a few times. The chain is built from TRBV9 and TRBJ2-3; 9 bases are shared with TRBD1. CDR3 length equals 16 residues. The trim removed 3 bases at V and 4 bases at J, leaving 9 bases unmatched. Germline lookup yields CDR1 SGDLS and CDR2 YYNGEE. In nucleotides, the CDR3 is TGTGCCAGCAGCGGCCCGGACAGGGGACGATCAGATACGCAGTATTTT. This codes for CASSGPDRGRSDTQYF. The whole variable domain, filled in from reference TRBV9 and TRBJ2-3, reads DSGVTQTPKHLITATGQRVTLRCSPRSGDLSVYWYQQSLDQGLQFLIQYYNGEERAKGNILERFSAQQFPDLHSELNLSSLELGDSALYFCASSGPDRGRSDTQYFGPGTRLTVL.

The chain combines TRBV4-2 with TRBJ2-3; TRBD2 agrees at 9 bases. The CDR3 length is 17 residues. Germline V gene lookup returns CDR1 LGHNA and CDR2 YNFKEQ. The J segment lost 2 bases and the V segment lost 1 base, leaving 7 bases of the junction unmatched. The CDR3 nucleotides are TGTGCCAGCAGCCAAGCATCGACTAGCGGTAACACAGATACGCAGTATTTT. This gives the protein CASSQASTSGNTDTQYF.

The chain carries TRBV11-1 and TRBJ2-7; 8 positions agree with TRBD1. The V segment lost 2 bases and the J segment 5 bases; nucleotides outside the gene matches: 11. Germline V gene sequence: CDR1 SGHAT, CDR2 FQDESV (reference sequence). The CDR3 has 16 amino acids. DNA for the CDR3: TGTGCCAGCAGCTTATTTCCTCGACAGGGGCATCACGAGCAGTACTTC. Its protein product is CASSLFPRQGHHEQYF.

CDR3: CASSLRGAHTNEQFF. The CDR3 DNA sequence: TGCGCCAGCAGCCTGCGGGGGGCCCATACAAATGAGCAGTTCTTC. The rearrangement joins TRBV4-1 to TRBJ2-1; 8 bases are a match to TRBD2. This CDR3 spans 15 amino acids. The junction had 9 bases not matched to a gene; V was cut back by 4 bases and J by 7 bases. The germline CDR1 and CDR2 sequences are MGHRA and YSYEKL.

The chain joins TRBV5-5 to TRBJ2-7; 7 bases map to TRBD1. Germline trimming cut 0 bases from V and 4 bases from J; bases unmatched to any gene: 4. The CDR3 runs 14 residues. Germline V lookup: CDR1 SGHKS, CDR2 YYEKEE (reference sequence). CDR3 loop: CASSLVGGGYEQYF. Written as DNA, the CDR3 is TGTGCCAGCAGCTTGGTAGGGGGCGGTTACGAGCAGTACTTC.

This clone was recorded only once. The chain employs TRBV29-1 and TRBJ2-4; 10 bases fit TRBD2. Germline V gene sequence: CDR1 SQVTM, CDR2 ANQGSEA. V dropped 3 bases and J dropped 3; count of bases not matched to a gene: 8. The CDR3 totals 16 residues. The CDR3 sequence is CSVDLLAGAGKNIQYF. The CDR3 DNA reads TGCAGCGTTGATCTCCTAGCGGGAGCGGGCAAAAACATTCAGTACTTC.

The chain links TRBV7-9 to TRBJ1-4, with 7 nucleotides matching TRBD1. The CDR3 consists of 15 residues. J lost 7 bases, V lost 4 bases, and 9 bases had no gene match. CDR1 and CDR2 (germline): SEHNR, FQNEAQ (reference sequence). CDR3 in DNA: TGTGCCAGCAGCTACCCACAGGGGTACGTTGAAAAACTGTTTTTT. Its translation: CASSYPQGYVEKLFF.

This clone showed up just a few times. V usage is TRBV6-1 and J usage is TRBJ1-1; D remains ambiguous. This CDR3 has 12 amino acids. Germline loops: CDR1 MNHNS, CDR2 SASEGT. The V end lost 2 bases, the J end lost 6 bases, and 7 bases lay between the germline ends. This chain's CDR3 is CASSETPSEAFF. In nucleotides, the CDR3 is TGTGCCAGCAGTGAAACTCCATCTGAAGCTTTCTTT.

The chain links TRBV5-1 to TRBJ1-1, with TRBD1 matching over 8 bases. Germline CDR1 SGHRS, CDR2 YFSETQ. The CDR3 is made up of 18 amino acids. J was trimmed by 7 bases and V by 2 bases; bases with no gene match: 19. For the CDR3, the DNA is TGCGCCAGCAGCTTCAAGCTTGGCAGGGGGCGGGATCCCTTTGAAGCTTTCTTT. Amino acid sequence: CASSFKLGRGRDPFEAFF.